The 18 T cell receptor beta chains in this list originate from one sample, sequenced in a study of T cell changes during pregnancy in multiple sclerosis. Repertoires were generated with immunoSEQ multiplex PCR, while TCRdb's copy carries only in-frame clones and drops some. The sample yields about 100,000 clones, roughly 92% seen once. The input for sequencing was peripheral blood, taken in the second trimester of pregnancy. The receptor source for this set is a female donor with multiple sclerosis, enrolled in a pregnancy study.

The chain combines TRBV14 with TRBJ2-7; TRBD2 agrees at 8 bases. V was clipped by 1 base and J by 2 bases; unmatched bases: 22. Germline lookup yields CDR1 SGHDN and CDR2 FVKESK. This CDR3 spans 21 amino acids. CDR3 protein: CASSQVGLAGRLSDFAYEQYF. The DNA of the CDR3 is TGTGCCAGCAGCCAAGTTGGTCTAGCGGGCCGCTTGTCGGATTTTGCCTACGAGCAGTACTTC.

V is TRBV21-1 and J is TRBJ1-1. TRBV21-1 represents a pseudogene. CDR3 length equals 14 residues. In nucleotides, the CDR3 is TGTGCCAGCAGCAAAGAGCTTGAGCACACTGAAGCTTTCTTT. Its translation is CASSKELEHTEAFF.

CDR3 sequence: CAWTLQGLGTQYF. For the CDR3, the DNA is TGTGCCTGGACCCTCCAGGGATTAGGGACCCAGTACTTC. V is TRBV30 and J is TRBJ2-5; D possibly corresponds to TRBD1 (5 bases). V shed 4 bases and J shed 7 bases, with 16 bases lying between them. The CDR3 covers 13 residues. The V gene's germline CDR1 is GTSNPN and CDR2 SVGIG (reference sequence).

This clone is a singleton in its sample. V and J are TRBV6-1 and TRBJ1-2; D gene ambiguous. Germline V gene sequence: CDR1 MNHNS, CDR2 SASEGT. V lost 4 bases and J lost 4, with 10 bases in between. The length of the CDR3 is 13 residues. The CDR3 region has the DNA TGTGCCAGCAGTGTTGAGGTTGGCTATGGCTACACCTTC. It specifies CASSVEVGYGYTF.

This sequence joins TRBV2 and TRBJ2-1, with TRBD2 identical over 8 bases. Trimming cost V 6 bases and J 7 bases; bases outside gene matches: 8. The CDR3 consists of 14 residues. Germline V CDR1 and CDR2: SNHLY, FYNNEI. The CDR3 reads CASSRLAGLNEQFF. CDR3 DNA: TGTGCCAGCAGCAGGCTAGCGGGCTTAAATGAGCAGTTCTTC.

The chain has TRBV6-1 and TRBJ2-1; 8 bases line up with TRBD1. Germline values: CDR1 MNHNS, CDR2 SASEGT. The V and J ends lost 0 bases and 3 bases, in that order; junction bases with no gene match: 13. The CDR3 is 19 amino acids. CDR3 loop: CASSEALTGGDRGYNEQFF. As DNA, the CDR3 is TGTGCCAGCAGTGAAGCGCTTACTGGAGGTGACAGGGGCTACAATGAGCAGTTCTTC.

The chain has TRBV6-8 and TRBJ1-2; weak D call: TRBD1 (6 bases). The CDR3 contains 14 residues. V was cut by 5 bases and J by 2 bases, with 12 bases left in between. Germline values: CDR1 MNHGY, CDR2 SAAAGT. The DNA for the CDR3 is TGTGCCAGCAGTGTTACAGGGATAAACTATGGCTACACCTTC. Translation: CASSVTGINYGYTF.

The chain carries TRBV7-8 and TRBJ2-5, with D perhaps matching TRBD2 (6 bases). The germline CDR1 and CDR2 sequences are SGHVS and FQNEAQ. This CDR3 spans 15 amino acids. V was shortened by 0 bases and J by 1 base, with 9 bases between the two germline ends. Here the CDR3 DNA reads TGTGCCAGCAGCTTAGCGGCGGGGCCCCAAGAGACCCAGTACTTC. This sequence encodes CASSLAAGPQETQYF.

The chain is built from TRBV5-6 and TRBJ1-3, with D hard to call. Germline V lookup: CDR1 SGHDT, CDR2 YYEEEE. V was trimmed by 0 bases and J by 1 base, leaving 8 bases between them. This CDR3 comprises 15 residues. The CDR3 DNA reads TGTGCCAGCAGCTTGGGAGTAATATCTGGAAACACCATATATTTT. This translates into CASSLGVISGNTIYF.

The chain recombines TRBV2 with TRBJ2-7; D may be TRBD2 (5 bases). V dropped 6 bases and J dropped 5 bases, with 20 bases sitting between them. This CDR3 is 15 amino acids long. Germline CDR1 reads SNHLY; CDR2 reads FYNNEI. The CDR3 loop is CASRVSGKIFHEQYF. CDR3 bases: TGTGCCAGCAGAGTTTCCGGGAAGATCTTCCACGAGCAGTACTTC. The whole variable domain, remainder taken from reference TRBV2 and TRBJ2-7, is EPEVTQTPSHQVTQMGQEVILRCVPISNHLYFYWYRQILGQKVEFLVSFYNNEISEKSEIFDDQFSVERPDGSNFTLKIRSTKLEDSAMYFCASRVSGKIFHEQYFGPGTRLTVT.

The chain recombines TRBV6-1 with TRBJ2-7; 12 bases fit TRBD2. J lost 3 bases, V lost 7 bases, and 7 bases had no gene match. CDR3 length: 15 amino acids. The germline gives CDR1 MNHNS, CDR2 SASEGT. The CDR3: CASNPLAGGVYEQYF. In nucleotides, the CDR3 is TGTGCCAGCAATCCCCTAGCGGGAGGGGTCTACGAGCAGTACTTC.

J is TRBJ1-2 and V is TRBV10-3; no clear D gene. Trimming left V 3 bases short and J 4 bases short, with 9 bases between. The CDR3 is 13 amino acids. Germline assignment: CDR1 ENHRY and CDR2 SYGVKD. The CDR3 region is CAISDEVGYGYTF. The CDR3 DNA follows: TGTGCCATCAGTGATGAGGTGGGCTATGGCTACACCTTC.

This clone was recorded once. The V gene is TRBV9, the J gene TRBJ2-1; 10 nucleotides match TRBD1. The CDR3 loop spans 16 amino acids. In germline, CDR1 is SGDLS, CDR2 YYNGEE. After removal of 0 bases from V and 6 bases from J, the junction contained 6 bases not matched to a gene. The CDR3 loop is CASSVEVRTGGNEQFF. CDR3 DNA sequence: TGTGCCAGCAGCGTAGAGGTTCGGACAGGGGGCAATGAGCAGTTCTTC.

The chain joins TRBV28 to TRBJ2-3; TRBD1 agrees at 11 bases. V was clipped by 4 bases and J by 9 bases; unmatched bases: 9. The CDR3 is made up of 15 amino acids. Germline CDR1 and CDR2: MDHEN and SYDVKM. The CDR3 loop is CASSSAGTGGFTQYF. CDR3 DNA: TGTGCCAGCAGTTCGGCCGGGACAGGGGGTTTCACGCAGTATTTT. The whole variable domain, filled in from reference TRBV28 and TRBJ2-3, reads DVKVTQSSRYLVKRTGEKVFLECVQDMDHENMFWYRQDPGLGLRLIYFSYDVKMKEKGDIPEGYSVSREKKERFSLILESASTNQTSMYLCASSSAGTGGFTQYFGPGTRLTVL.

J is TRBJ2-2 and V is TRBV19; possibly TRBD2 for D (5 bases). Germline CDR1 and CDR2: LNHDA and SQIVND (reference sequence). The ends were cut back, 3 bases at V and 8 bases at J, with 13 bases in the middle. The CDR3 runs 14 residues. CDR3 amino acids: CASSISSVGGELFF. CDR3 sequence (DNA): TGTGCCAGTAGTATCAGTAGCGTGGGTGGGGAGCTGTTTTTT.

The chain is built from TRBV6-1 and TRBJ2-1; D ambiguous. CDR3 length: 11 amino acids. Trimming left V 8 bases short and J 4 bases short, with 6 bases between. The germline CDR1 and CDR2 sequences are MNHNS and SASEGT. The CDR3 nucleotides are TGTGCCAGCGATAGATACAATGAGCAGTTCTTC. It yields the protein CASDRYNEQFF.

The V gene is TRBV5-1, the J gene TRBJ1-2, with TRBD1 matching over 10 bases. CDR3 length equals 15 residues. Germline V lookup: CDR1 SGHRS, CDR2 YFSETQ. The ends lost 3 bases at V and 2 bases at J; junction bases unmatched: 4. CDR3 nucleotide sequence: TGCGCCAGCAGCTCTCCGGGACAGGGGAACTATGGCTACACCTTC. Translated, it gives CASSSPGQGNYGYTF. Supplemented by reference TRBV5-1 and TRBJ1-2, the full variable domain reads KAGVTQTPRYLIKTRGQQVTLSCSPISGHRSVSWYQQTPGQGLQFLFEYFSETQRNKGNFPGRFSGRQFSNSRSEMNVSTLELGDSALYLCASSSPGQGNYGYTFGSGTRLTVV.

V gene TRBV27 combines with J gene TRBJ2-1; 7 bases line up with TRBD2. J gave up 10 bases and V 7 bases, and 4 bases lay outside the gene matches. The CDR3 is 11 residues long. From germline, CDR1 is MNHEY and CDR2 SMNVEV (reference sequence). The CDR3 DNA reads TGTGCCAGCACCGGGGGGTGGGAGCAGTTCTTC. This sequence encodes CASTGGWEQFF.